This T cell receptor (beta chain) was sequenced in a study of tumor-infiltrating lymphocytes in primary liver carcinoma. Study outcomes and limitations: Overlap between tumor regions exceeded overlap of tumor with adjacent tissue or blood.

Starting material for RNA and DNA co-extraction consisted of about 20-33 mg of unsorted bulk tissue. Chronic HBV infection, untreated so far, was present in the patients. Every tumor specimen contained over 85% viable tumor cells. The authors made TCR beta cDNA from approximately 500 ng total RNA with a constant-region primer. Library construction for TCR beta comprised three nested multiplex PCR rounds performed with slightly modified ARM-PCR. The first two PCR rounds used TRBV1-TRBV30 forward primers with a C-beta reverse primer, around 10 cycles each. MiXCR, applied by TCRdb to the multiplex PCR reads, yields one record per CDR3 protein. The sample consists of tens of thousands of distinct CDR3 sequences, around 77% of them appearing once. Trimming removed 2 bases at V and 13 bases at J, with 26 bases between. The CDR3 spans 17 residues. Germline V lookup: CDR1 SGHVS, CDR2 FQNEAQ. Notes on this clonotype: Antigen specificity is unknown.

The sequence was collected from a man aged 35-49 years with primary liver carcinoma and hepatitis B virus infection. The chain is built from TRBV7-8 and TRBJ1-4, with TRBD1 as a possible D gene (5 bases). The specimen sequenced was liver tumor tissue from sampling region 5. The subset here: tumor region T5, tumor centre. This chain's CDR3 is CASSLWGRRRPNERLFF. DNA for the CDR3: TGTGCCAGCAGCTTATGGGGCCGTCGCCGTCCTAATGAGAGACTGTTTTTT.